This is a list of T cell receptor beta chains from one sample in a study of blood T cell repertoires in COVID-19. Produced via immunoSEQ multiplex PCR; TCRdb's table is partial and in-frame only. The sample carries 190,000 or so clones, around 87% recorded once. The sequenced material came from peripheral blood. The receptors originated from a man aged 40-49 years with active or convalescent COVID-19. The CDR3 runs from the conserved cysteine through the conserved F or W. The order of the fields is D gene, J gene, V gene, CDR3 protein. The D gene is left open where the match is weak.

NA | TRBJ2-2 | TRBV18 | CASSPLQVNTGELFF
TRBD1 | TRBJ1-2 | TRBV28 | CASRPPGQGVHGYTF
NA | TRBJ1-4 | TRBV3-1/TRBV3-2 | CASSRTANSEKLFF
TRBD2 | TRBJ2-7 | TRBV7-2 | CASSRQVGTSGTYEQYF
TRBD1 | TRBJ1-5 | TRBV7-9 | CASSPPGQGGQPQHF
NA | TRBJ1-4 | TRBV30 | CAWSFVTTNEKLFF
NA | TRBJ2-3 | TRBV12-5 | CASGSFTDTQYF
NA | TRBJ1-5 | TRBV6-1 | CASSEAPGYSQPQHF
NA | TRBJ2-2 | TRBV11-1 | CASSSRGSNTGELFF
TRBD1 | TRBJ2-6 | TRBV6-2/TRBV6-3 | CASSPTQGAWGANVLTF
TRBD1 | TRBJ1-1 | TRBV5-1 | CASSPGTEGTEAFF
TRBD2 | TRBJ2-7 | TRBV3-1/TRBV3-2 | CASSQGGGATYEQYF
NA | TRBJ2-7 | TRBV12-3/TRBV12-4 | CASRLTGIYEQYF
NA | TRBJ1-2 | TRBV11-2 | CASSLDLQANYGYTF
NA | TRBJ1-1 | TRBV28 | CASRGQEIEAFF
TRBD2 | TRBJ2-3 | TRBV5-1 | CASSRAGGPDTQYF
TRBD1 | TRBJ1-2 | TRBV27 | CASSPRPGGSYGYTF
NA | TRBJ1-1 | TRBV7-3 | CASSLEGRLTEAFF
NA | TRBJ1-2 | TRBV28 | CASSLQDSHYGYTF
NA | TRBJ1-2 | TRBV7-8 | CASSLNIPNYGYTF
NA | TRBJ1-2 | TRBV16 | CASSQYPETDGYTF
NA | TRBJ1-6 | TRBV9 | CASSVTDSRSPLHF
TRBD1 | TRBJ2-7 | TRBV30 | CAWSVKTGYEQYF
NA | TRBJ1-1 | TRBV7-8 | CASSSHTYGTRMNTEAFF
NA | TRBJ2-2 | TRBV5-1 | CASSTGQGGTGELFF
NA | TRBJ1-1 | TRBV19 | CASSSQGRNTEAFF
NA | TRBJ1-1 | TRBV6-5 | CASSYFRGTEAFF
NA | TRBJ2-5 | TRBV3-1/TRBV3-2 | CASSQARGPQYF
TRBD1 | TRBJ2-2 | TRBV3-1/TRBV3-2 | CASSQVGTVPTGELFF
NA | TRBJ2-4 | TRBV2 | CASSGEATLKNIQYF
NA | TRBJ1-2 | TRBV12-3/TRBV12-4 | CASSLEGVYGYTF
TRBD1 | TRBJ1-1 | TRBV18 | CASSRDRGDTEAFF
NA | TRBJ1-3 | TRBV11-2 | CASSLLGGNTIYF
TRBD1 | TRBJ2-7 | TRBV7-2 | CASSSETGSGYEQYF
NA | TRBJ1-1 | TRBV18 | CASSLTDFEAFF
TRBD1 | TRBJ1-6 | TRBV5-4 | CASSSPRDRGNNSPLHF
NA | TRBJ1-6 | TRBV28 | CASSLDRFPQRSPLHF
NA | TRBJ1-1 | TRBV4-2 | CASSQEHRMNTEAFF
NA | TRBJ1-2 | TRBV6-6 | CASSVTGQTNYGYTF
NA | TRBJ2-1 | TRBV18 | CASSRDGGGNEQFF
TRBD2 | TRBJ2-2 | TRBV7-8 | CASSIIRTSGATNTGELFF
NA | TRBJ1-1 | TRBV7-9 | CASLQVSTEAFF
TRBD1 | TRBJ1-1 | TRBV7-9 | CASSSQGTGDTEAFF
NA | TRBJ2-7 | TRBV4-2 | CASSQDQGHEQYF
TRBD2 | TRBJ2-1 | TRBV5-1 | CASSPGTSGGTYNEQFF
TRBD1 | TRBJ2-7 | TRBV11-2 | CASRLGTGAYYEQYF
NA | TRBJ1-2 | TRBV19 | CASSLTGGVGGYTF
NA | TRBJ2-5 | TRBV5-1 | CASGGTSPGETQYF
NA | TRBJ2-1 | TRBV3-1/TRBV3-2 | CASSKTQSTGRLYNEQFF
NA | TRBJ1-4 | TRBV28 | CASSPRSYRTIEKLFF
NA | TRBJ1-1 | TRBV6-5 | CASSYLSDTEAFF
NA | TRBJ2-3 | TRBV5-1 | CASSLGVAWGPDTQYF
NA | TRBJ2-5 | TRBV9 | CASSVDPLEGETQYF
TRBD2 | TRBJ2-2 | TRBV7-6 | CASSLAGGETGELFF
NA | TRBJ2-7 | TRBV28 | CASSSDGSAYEQYF
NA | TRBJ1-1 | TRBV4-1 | CASSSWAASEAFF
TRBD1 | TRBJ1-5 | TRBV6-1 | CASSEPQGNMQPQHF